A single sample is the source of the 30 T cell receptor beta chains below, sequenced in a study of T-cell memory formation after mild COVID-19. TCRdb fed the 5' RACE reads into MiXCR, producing one record per CDR3 protein. This table holds approximately 300,000 distinct CDR3 sequences, approximately 8% found once. The sample was PBMCs or a T cell subset sorted from them (not recorded which). The receptor source for this set is a man aged 18 to 30 who had mild COVID-19 (a few samples of this study predate the infection). Cell type and time point are not known.

This chain joins TRBV6-2 or TRBV6-3 and TRBJ1-1; D is possibly TRBD1 (6 bases). The CDR3 has 12 residues. Germline lookup yields CDR1 MNHEY and CDR2 SVGEGT. V was trimmed by 2 bases and J by 8 bases, leaving 9 bases between them. CDR3 amino acids: CASSYAGAEAFF. The CDR3 DNA sequence: TGTGCCAGCAGTTACGCAGGGGCAGAAGCTTTCTTT.

This chain links TRBV4-1 with TRBJ1-5, with D uncertain. Germline CDR1 is MGHRA and CDR2 is YSYEKL. The V gene lost 3 bases and the J gene lost 3 bases, with 12 bases spanning the gap. The CDR3 runs 15 residues. CDR3 region: CASSQNNKNNQPQHF. CDR3 bases: TGCGCCAGCAGCCAGAATAATAAAAACAATCAGCCCCAGCATTTT.

This clonotype was detected a few times. The rearrangement uses TRBV6-1 and TRBJ2-1; a possible D gene is TRBD2 (6 bases). Trimming stripped 6 bases from V and 0 bases from J, with 15 bases between. CDR3 length: 16 residues. Germline CDR1 MNHNS, CDR2 SASEGT. CDR3 in amino acids: CASRKGRGSSYNEQFF. Written as DNA, the CDR3 is TGTGCCAGCAGGAAAGGCCGGGGGAGCTCCTACAATGAGCAGTTCTTC.

V usage is TRBV7-2 and J usage is TRBJ2-1; D is uncertain. This CDR3 comprises 14 residues. CDR1 and CDR2 (germline): SGHTA, FQGNSA. Trimming took 1 base from V and 10 from J, leaving 14 bases between them. The CDR3: CASSLEALGREQFF. The CDR3 nucleotides are TGTGCCAGCAGCTTAGAGGCCCTAGGCAGGGAGCAGTTCTTC.

The rearrangement uses TRBV6-2 or TRBV6-3 and TRBJ2-3; D not resolved. Germline values: CDR1 MNHEY, CDR2 SVGEGT. Trimming shortened V by 7 bases and J by 10 bases, and 15 bases separated the two germline ends. This CDR3 comprises 12 residues. The CDR3 region is CASTDDDRAQYF. CDR3 DNA sequence: TGTGCCAGCACCGACGATGATCGAGCGCAGTATTTT.

This clonotype came up a few times. The chain has TRBV7-2 and TRBJ1-4; no reliable D call. This CDR3 has 16 amino acids. V was cut by 1 base and J by 5 bases, with 14 bases left in between. The germline V gene has CDR1 SGHTA and CDR2 FQGNSA. The CDR3 DNA follows: TGTGCCAGCAGCTTAGACCGGCCAAGGCTCAATGAAAAACTGTTTTTT. Amino acid sequence: CASSLDRPRLNEKLFF.

This clonotype was seen a handful of times. The chain is built from TRBV20-1 and TRBJ2-5; TRBD1 matches 7 bases. From germline, CDR1 is DFQATT and CDR2 SNEGSKA (reference sequence). The CDR3 is made up of 15 amino acids. V lost 1 base and J lost 2; bases outside the gene matches: 7. DNA for the CDR3: TGCAGTGCTAGAGTCCCCGCGACAGGGCAAGAGACCCAGTACTTC. It specifies CSARVPATGQETQYF.

This clonotype was seen ten or more times. This rearrangement joins TRBV5-1 to TRBJ2-3, with TRBD2 matching 8 bases. Germline V gene lookup returns CDR1 SGHRS and CDR2 YFSETQ. This CDR3 spans 17 amino acids. Unmatched junction bases numbered 11, after V lost 4 bases and J lost 1 base. In nucleotides, the CDR3 is TGCGCCAGCAGCCGGTCCCCTAGCGGGCTTGGCACAGATACGCAGTATTTT. Its translation: CASSRSPSGLGTDTQYF.

The rearrangement links TRBV9 to TRBJ2-1, with 10 bases lining up with TRBD1. Germline V gives CDR1 SGDLS, CDR2 YYNGEE. With 3 bases clipped from V and 7 bases from J, the junction kept 13 bases outside the gene matches. The CDR3 is made up of 17 amino acids. The DNA for the CDR3 is TGTGCCAGCAGCGCCATTTGGGACAGGGGTCGGCCTAATGAGCAGTTCTTC. This translates into CASSAIWDRGRPNEQFF.

This clonotype was counted many times. V is TRBV12-3 or TRBV12-4 and J is TRBJ1-1; 10 nucleotides align to TRBD1. The CDR3 totals 15 residues. Trimming cost V 3 bases and J 6 bases; bases outside gene matches: 7. Here the CDR3 DNA reads TGTGCCAGCAGTTTTGGACAGGGGGGTGTGGCTGAAGCTTTCTTT. This encodes CASSFGQGGVAEAFF.

This clonotype showed up just a few times. The chain employs TRBV2 and TRBJ1-6; 8 bases are shared with TRBD1. The CDR3 contains 14 residues. V was pared by 10 bases and J by 10 bases, with 12 bases of the junction left unmatched. Germline V lookup: CDR1 SNHLY, CDR2 FYNNEI. The chain's CDR3 is CAIIGPDRDSPLHF. CDR3 bases: TGTGCCATCATTGGCCCGGACAGGGACTCACCCCTCCACTTT.

V usage is TRBV7-2 and J usage is TRBJ2-3, with a possible D match to TRBD2 (5 bases). The V and J ends lost 6 bases and 5 bases respectively, with 18 bases between them. There are 15 residues in the CDR3. In germline, CDR1 is SGHTA, CDR2 FQGNSA. CDR3 DNA sequence: TGTGCCAGCAGGACCCGTGGCGGAGGTGGAGATACGCAGTATTTT. The encoded protein is CASRTRGGGGDTQYF.

This clonotype has a handful of counts. The chain employs TRBV7-6 and TRBJ2-2; TRBD1 matches at 11 bases. The CDR3 contains 15 residues. The V and J ends lost 3 bases and 7 bases, in that order; junction bases with no gene match: 4. Germline V lookup: CDR1 SGHVS, CDR2 FNYEAQ. CDR3: CASSFGQGAHGELFF. DNA for the CDR3: TGTGCCAGCAGCTTCGGACAGGGGGCGCACGGGGAGCTGTTTTTT.

This clonotype turned up a few times. This chain connects TRBV12-5 to TRBJ1-5; 10 bases line up with TRBD1. Trimming removed 0 bases from V and 2 bases from J; junction bases left unmatched: 10. The CDR3 consists of 19 residues. Germline V CDR1 and CDR2: LGHNT, FRNRAP. The CDR3, as DNA: TGTGCTAGTGGTTTGGTCTTGACAGGGGGCGCGTTTGGCAATCAGCCCCAGCATTTT. Its translation is CASGLVLTGGAFGNQPQHF.

This clonotype was recorded many times. The chain carries TRBV5-1 and TRBJ2-5; no firm D call. Per germline, CDR1 SGHRS and CDR2 YFSETQ. Trimming shortened V by 2 bases and J by 4 bases, and 6 bases separated the two germline ends. The CDR3 runs to 12 residues. The CDR3 DNA reads as TGCGCCAGCAGCTTCAAGGGAGAGACCCAGTACTTC. It codes for CASSFKGETQYF.

This clonotype came up a few times. This sequence joins TRBV5-1 and TRBJ1-2; 7 bases are shared with TRBD1. Trimming cost V 7 bases and J 3 bases; bases outside gene matches: 6. This CDR3 contains 13 residues. CDR1 is SGHRS and CDR2 is YFSETQ in the germline V gene. CDR3 sequence (DNA): TGCGCCAGCCAAACCGGACAGGACTATGGCTACACCTTC. Translation gives CASQTGQDYGYTF. The whole variable domain, remainder taken from reference TRBV5-1 and TRBJ1-2, is KAGVTQTPRYLIKTRGQQVTLSCSPISGHRSVSWYQQTPGQGLQFLFEYFSETQRNKGNFPGRFSGRQFSNSRSEMNVSTLELGDSALYLCASQTGQDYGYTFGSGTRLTVV.

The rearrangement uses TRBV12-3 or TRBV12-4 and TRBJ2-7, with a weak D call TRBD2 (5 bases). The V and J ends lost 6 bases and 6 bases respectively, with 15 bases between them. This CDR3 has 13 amino acids. The CDR3 reads CASRRGGYGEQYF. The CDR3 nucleotides read TGTGCCAGCAGACGCGGAGGATACGGCGAGCAGTACTTC.

At least ten counts were recorded for this clonotype. The chain recombines TRBV28 with TRBJ2-5; D may be TRBD1 (5 bases). V was pared by 8 bases and J by 5 bases, with 18 bases between. Germline loops: CDR1 MDHEN, CDR2 SYDVKM. This CDR3 has 14 residues. CDR3 DNA: TGTGCCAGCCTGGGGCTAGTACTCGGGGAGACCCAGTACTTC. This translates into CASLGLVLGETQYF.

This clonotype was observed many times. The rearrangement joins TRBV11-2 to TRBJ2-4; no clear D gene. CDR1 SGHAT and CDR2 FQNNGV come from the germline V gene. The CDR3 spans 14 residues. V lost 0 bases, J lost 6 bases, and 9 bases lay in between. CDR3 sequence (DNA): TGTGCCAGCAGCTTAGATCTTTCGGGAAACATTCAGTACTTC. Its protein is CASSLDLSGNIQYF.

This clonotype showed up many times. This sequence joins TRBV7-3 and TRBJ1-1, with 7 bases matching TRBD1. The J segment lost 5 bases and the V segment lost 5 bases, leaving 11 bases of the junction unmatched. Germline lookup yields CDR1 SGHTA and CDR2 FQGTGA. The CDR3 totals 15 residues. The CDR3 region is CASSRSRGLRTEAFF. CDR3 coding DNA: TGTGCCAGCAGCCGAAGTAGGGGGCTTCGGACTGAAGCTTTCTTT.

In its sample, this clonotype was seen a few times. The chain has TRBV27 and TRBJ1-1, with a weak D call TRBD1 (5 bases). This CDR3 is built from 13 residues. The germline CDR1 and CDR2 sequences are MNHEY and SMNVEV (reference sequence). The V end lost 3 bases, the J end lost 6 bases, and 11 bases lay between the germline ends. The CDR3 coding sequence is TGTGCCAGCAGTTTCCCTGGGGGGGCTGAAGCTTTCTTT. Protein product: CASSFPGGAEAFF.

This clonotype occurred a few times. The chain combines TRBV4-3 with TRBJ2-2; 7 nucleotides align to TRBD1. CDR3 length: 18 amino acids. The V and J ends lost 4 bases and 2 bases, in that order; junction bases with no gene match: 13. Germline V lookup: CDR1 LGHNA, CDR2 YSLEER. The CDR3 here is CASSPEAPGTANTGELFF. CDR3 DNA: TGCGCCAGCAGCCCAGAAGCCCCCGGGACAGCCAACACCGGGGAGCTGTTTTTT.

The chain combines TRBV11-2 with TRBJ2-5; tentatively, D is TRBD1 or TRBD2 (5 bases each). V lost 5 bases and J 7 bases, leaving 17 bases between the germline ends. CDR1 is SGHAT, CDR2 FQNNGV, per germline. This CDR3 has 14 residues. The CDR3 DNA reads as TGTGCCAGCAGCCCCTACTGGGAGCAGGGGACCCAGTACTTC. The encoded protein is CASSPYWEQGTQYF.

This clonotype was seen a few times. This chain joins TRBV4-1 and TRBJ1-5, with D hard to call. The germline V and J ends were trimmed by 1 base and 7 bases, with 17 bases remaining between them. CDR3 length: 16 amino acids. CDR1 MGHRA and CDR2 YSYEKL come from the germline V gene. This chain's CDR3 is CASSQGDPLSWQPQHF. CDR3 coding DNA: TGCGCCAGCAGCCAAGGAGACCCCCTCTCATGGCAGCCCCAGCATTTT.

The table lists this clonotype with a few counts. The V gene is TRBV5-6, the J gene TRBJ2-2; 8 bases fit TRBD2. In germline, CDR1 is SGHDT, CDR2 YYEEEE. This CDR3 contains 16 residues. J was trimmed by 1 base and V by 0 bases; bases with no gene match: 2. The CDR3 bases are TGTGCCAGCAGCTTGGTTCGGGGGGGGAACACCGGGGAGCTGTTTTTT. Its protein is CASSLVRGGNTGELFF.

This clonotype was counted only a few times. The J gene is TRBJ1-1, the V gene TRBV29-1; D call uncertain. The germline V gene encodes CDR1 SQVTM and CDR2 ANQGSEA. The CDR3 covers 14 residues. V lost 5 bases and J 0 bases, leaving 13 bases between the germline ends. This CDR3 is CSVYTWPMNTEAFF. CDR3 nucleotide sequence: TGCAGCGTTTATACCTGGCCTATGAACACTGAAGCTTTCTTT. Based on the CDR3 plus reference TRBV29-1 and TRBJ1-1, the full variable domain is SAVISQKPSRDICQRGTSLTIQCQVDSQVTMMFWYRQQPGQSLTLIATANQGSEATYESGFVIDKFPISRPNLTFSTLTVSNMSPEDSSIYLCSVYTWPMNTEAFFGQGTRLTVV.

The table lists this clonotype with many counts. The genes are TRBV6-5 and TRBJ2-1, with TRBD2 matching 9 bases. The CDR3 is made up of 15 amino acids. Trimming cost V 5 bases and J 4 bases; bases outside gene matches: 6. The V gene's germline CDR1 is MNHEY and CDR2 SVGAGI. Here the CDR3 DNA reads TGTGCCAGCAGTCCCGTTAGCGGGGGTTACAATGAGCAGTTCTTC. As protein: CASSPVSGGYNEQFF.

The chain recombines TRBV6-6 with TRBJ1-5; D not resolved. Germline CDR1 and CDR2: MNHNY and SVGAGI (reference sequence). This CDR3 comprises 12 residues. Trimming removed 0 bases at V and 6 bases at J, with 3 bases between. The CDR3 DNA is TGTGCCAGCAGTTACTCGATTCAGCCCCAGCATTTT. It yields the protein CASSYSIQPQHF.

This clonotype occurred a few times. This chain connects TRBV12-3 or TRBV12-4 to TRBJ2-1; 9 positions match TRBD2. The CDR3 has 16 residues. The J segment lost 6 bases and the V segment lost 7 bases, leaving 13 bases of the junction unmatched. The CDR3 DNA is TGTGCCAGCACCCTAGGCGGGGGGGCGGGGGTCAATGAGCAGTTCTTC. This sequence encodes CASTLGGGAGVNEQFF.

This clonotype was seen ten or more times. In DNA, the CDR3 is TGCGCCAGCAGCCAAGGACAGGGCGAATGGGACTCCTACAATGAGCAGTTCTTC. Its translation is CASSQGQGEWDSYNEQFF. The chain carries TRBV4-1 and TRBJ2-1; 7 nucleotides align to TRBD1. CDR3 size: 18 residues. Trimming cost V 1 base and J 0 bases; bases outside gene matches: 9. Germline CDR1 reads MGHRA; CDR2 reads YSYEKL.